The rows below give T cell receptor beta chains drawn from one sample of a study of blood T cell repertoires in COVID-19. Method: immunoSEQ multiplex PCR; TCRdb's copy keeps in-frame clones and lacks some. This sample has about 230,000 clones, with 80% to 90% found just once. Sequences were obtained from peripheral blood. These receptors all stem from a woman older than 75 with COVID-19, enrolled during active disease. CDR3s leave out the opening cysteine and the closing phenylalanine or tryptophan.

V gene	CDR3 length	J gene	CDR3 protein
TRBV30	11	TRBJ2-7	AWQGQTSGEQY
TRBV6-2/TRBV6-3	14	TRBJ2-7	ASSPLRDREYYEQY
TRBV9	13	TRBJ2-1	ASSSGQGSYNEQF
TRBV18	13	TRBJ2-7	ASSPTLGVTYEQY
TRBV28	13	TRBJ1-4	ASSPPGAANEKLF
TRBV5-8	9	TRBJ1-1	ASLSSAEAF
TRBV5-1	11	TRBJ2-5	ASSLSGRETQY
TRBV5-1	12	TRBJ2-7	ASSLGGVTGEQY
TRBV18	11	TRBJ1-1	ASSLDSWGEAF
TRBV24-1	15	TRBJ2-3	ATSVPRGSGSTDTQY
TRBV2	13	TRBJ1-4	ASGGILATNEKLF
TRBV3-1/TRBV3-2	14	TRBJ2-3	ASSLRLSSSTDTQY
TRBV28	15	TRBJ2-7	ASSFSGLAAQPYEQY
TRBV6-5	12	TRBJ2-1	ASSSNPLAYEQF
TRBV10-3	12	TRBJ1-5	ATEDRNTNQPQH
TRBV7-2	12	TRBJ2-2	ACQRGVVTGELF
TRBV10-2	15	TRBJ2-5	ASRPRLAGGLSETQY
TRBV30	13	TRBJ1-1	AGRQFGTPNTEAF
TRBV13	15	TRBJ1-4	ASSTSEKGQGVKKLF
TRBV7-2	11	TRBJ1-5	ASSPGLSKPQH
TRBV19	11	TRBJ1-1	ASNAAENTEAF
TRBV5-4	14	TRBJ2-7	ATRRASGRGAREQY
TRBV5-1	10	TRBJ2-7	ASSHPGEEQY
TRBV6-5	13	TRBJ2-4	ASSYSTVGKNIQY
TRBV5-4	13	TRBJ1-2	ASSTTIGGVNGYT
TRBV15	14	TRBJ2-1	ATSIPAGGRYNEQF
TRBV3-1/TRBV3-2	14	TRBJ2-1	ASSPLRGGKYNEQF
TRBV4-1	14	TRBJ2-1	ASSQERTVTYNEQF
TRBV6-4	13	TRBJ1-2	ASSINRGLEDGYT
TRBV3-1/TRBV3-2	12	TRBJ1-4	ASSQSGVGEKLF
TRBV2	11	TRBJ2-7	ASSVEGDYEQY
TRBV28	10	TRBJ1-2	ASSSGQGGYT
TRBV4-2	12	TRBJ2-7	ASSQVGTGGVQY
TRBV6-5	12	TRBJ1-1	ASSPSGKRAEAF
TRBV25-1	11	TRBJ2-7	ASRHGATYEQY
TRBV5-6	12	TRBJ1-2	ASCEPGGDYGYT
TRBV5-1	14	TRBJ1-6	ASSFRAGEGMSPLH
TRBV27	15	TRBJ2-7	ASSFRTDSRLSYEQY
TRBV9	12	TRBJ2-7	ASSVDPAGGPEY
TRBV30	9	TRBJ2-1	AWSVQNEQF
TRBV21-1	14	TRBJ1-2	ASSKFGLAGVYGYT
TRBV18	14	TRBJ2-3	ASSRQYPTNTDTQY
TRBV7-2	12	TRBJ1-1	ASSYTGMGTEAF
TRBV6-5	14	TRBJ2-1	ASSFAAGAQDNEQF
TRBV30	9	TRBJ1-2	AWSGQGGYT
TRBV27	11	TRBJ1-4	AAGGWGNEKLF
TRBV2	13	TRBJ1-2	ASSDAGRGLYGYT
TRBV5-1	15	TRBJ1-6	ASSQYTLDRGNSPLH
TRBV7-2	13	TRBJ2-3	ASSLSGGAPDTQY
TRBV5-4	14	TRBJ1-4	ASSPGPTGGNEKLF
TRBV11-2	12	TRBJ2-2	ASSPRVVTGELF
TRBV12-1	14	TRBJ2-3	ASSPAAHGDTDTQY
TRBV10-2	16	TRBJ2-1	ASRGLAGGFIGFYEQF